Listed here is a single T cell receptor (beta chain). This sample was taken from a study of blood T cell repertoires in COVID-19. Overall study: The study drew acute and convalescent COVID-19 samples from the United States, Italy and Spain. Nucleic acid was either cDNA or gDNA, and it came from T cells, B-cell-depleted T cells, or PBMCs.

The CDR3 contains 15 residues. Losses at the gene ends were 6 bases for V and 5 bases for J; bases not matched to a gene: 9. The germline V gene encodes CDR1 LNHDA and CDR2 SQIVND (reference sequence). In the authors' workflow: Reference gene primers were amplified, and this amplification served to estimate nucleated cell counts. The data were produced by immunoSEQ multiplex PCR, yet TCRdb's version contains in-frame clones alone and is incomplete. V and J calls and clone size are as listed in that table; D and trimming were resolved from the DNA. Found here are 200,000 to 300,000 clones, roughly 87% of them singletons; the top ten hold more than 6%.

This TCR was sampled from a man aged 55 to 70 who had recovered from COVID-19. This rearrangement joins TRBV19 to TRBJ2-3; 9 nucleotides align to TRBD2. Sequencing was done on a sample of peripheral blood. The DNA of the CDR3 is TGTGCCAGTAGGAGAAGGCGGGGGGGCCGAGATACGCAGTATTTT. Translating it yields CASRRRRGGRDTQYF.